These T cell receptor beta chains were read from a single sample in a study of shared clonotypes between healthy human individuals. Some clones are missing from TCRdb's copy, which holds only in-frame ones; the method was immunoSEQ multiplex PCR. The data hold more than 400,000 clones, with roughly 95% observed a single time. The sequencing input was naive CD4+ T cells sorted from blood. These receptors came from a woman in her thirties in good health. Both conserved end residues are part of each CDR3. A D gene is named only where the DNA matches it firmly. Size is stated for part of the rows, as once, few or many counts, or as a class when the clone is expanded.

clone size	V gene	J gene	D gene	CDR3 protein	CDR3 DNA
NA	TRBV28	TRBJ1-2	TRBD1	CATGYRGAYGYTF	TGTGCCACCGGTTACAGGGGTGCTTATGGCTACACCTTC
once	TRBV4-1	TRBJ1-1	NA	CASSRSQSTEAFF	TGCGCCAGCAGCCGGTCTCAGTCAACTGAAGCTTTCTTT
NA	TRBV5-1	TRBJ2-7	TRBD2	CASSSAGGPDEQYF	TGCGCCAGCAGCTCCGCGGGGGGCCCGGACGAGCAGTACTTC
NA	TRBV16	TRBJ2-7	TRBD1	CASSPDRSNYEQYF	TGTGCCAGCAGCCCGGACAGGTCGAACTACGAGCAGTACTTC
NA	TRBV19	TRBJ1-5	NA	CASSIDPGTFYSNQPQHF	TGTGCCAGTAGTATAGATCCGGGGACGTTTTATAGCAATCAGCCCCAGCATTTT
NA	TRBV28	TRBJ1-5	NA	CASTLPAQPQHF	TGTGCCAGCACCCTCCCGGCTCAGCCCCAGCATTTT
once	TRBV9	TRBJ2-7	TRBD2	CASSVAPQREYEQYF	TGTGCCAGCAGCGTAGCTCCCCAGCGGGAGTACGAGCAGTACTTC
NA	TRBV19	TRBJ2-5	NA	CASSRVLGTQYF	TGTGCCAGTAGTCGTGTACTGGGGACCCAGTACTTC
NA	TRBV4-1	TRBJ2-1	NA	CASSQVRPRNEQFF	TGCGCCAGCAGCCAAGTTCGGCCAAGGAATGAGCAGTTCTTC
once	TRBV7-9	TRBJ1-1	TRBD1	CASSPRGGSPNTEAFF	TGTGCCAGCAGTCCTAGAGGGGGCTCCCCGAACACTGAAGCTTTCTTT
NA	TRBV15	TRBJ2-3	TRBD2	CATSRLAGSLDTQYF	TGTGCCACCAGCAGACTAGCGGGAAGTCTAGATACGCAGTATTTT
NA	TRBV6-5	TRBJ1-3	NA	CASSLQGTGNTIYF	TGTGCCAGCAGTCTACAGGGTACGGGAAACACCATATATTTT
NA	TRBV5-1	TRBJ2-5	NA	CASSLDWGEETQYF	TGCGCCAGCAGCTTGGACTGGGGGGAGGAGACCCAGTACTTC
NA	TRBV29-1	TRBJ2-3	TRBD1	CSVVRTGTQDTQYF	TGCAGCGTGGTCCGGACAGGGACTCAGGATACGCAGTATTTT
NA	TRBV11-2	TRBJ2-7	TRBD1	CASSLRLQGDEQYF	TGTGCCAGCAGCTTACGTCTACAGGGGGACGAGCAGTACTTC
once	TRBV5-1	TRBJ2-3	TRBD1	CASSSYRDRVADTQYF	TGCGCCAGCAGCTCCTACCGGGACAGGGTCGCAGATACGCAGTATTTT
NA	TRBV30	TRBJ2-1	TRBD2	CAFRPGTTREQFF	TGTGCCTTCCGGCCGGGGACTACAAGGGAGCAGTTCTTC
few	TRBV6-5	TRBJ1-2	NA	CASSHGQGYTF	TGTGCCAGCAGTCACGGACAGGGCTACACCTTC
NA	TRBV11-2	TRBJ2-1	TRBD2	CASSPPGRERQFF	TGTGCCAGCAGCCCCCCGGGGCGGGAGCGGCAGTTCTTC
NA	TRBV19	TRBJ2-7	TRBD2	CASSIVTSGSHEQYF	TGTGCCAGTAGTATAGTAACTAGCGGGAGCCACGAGCAGTACTTC
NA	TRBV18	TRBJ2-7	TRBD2	CASSPLIGEGPSEQYF	TGTGCCAGCTCACCACTTATCGGGGAGGGCCCAAGCGAGCAGTACTTC
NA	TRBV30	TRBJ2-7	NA	CAWSSMHEQYF	TGTGCCTGGAGTAGCATGCACGAGCAGTACTTC
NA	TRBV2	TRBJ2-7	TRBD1	CASSEVRGQGEQYF	TGTGCCAGCAGTGAAGTGAGGGGGCAAGGCGAGCAGTACTTC
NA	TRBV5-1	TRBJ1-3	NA	CASSATTGISGNTIYF	TGCGCCAGCAGCGCGACAACAGGGATCTCTGGAAACACCATATATTTT
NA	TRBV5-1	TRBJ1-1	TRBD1	CASRPGTGGTTEAFF	TGCGCCAGCAGACCCGGGACAGGGGGGACCACTGAAGCTTTCTTT
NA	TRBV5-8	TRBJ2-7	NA	CASSRGGIGYEQYF	TGTGCCAGCAGCCGAGGAGGGATCGGGTACGAGCAGTACTTC
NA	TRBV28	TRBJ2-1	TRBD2	CASSLLAGRDEQFF	TGTGCCAGCAGTCTTCTAGCGGGAAGGGATGAGCAGTTCTTC
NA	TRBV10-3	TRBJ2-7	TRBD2	CAISAGGGSYEQYF	TGTGCCATCAGCGCGGGAGGAGGGTCCTACGAGCAGTACTTC
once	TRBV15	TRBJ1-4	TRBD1	CATSRDRQGGEKLFF	TGTGCCACCAGCAGAGATCGACAGGGGGGTGAAAAACTGTTTTTT
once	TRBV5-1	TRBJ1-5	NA	CASRETVNSNQPQHF	TGCGCCAGCAGGGAGACAGTTAATAGCAATCAGCCCCAGCATTTT
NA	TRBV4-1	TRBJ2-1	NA	CASSHARTYNEQFF	TGCGCCAGCAGCCACGCTCGGACCTACAATGAGCAGTTCTTC
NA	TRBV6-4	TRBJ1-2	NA	CASPGGQYSGYTF	TGTGCCAGCCCTGGTGGCCAATACAGCGGCTACACCTTC
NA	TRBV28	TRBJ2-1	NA	CASSFGTRDYNEQFF	TGTGCCAGCAGTTTCGGGACACGAGATTACAATGAGCAGTTCTTC
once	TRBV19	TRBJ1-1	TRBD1	CASSITGQGPPRQNTEAFF	TGTGCCAGTAGTATTACTGGACAGGGACCGCCAAGACAGAACACTGAAGCTTTCTTT
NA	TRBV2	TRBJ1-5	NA	CASRAGESGQPQHF	TGTGCCAGCAGGGCAGGGGAGTCTGGTCAGCCCCAGCATTTT
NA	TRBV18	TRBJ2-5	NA	CASSVSSETQYF	TGTGCCAGCTCAGTATCCTCAGAGACCCAGTACTTC
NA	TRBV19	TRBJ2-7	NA	CASSMDIGTYEQYF	TGTGCCAGTAGCATGGATATCGGGACCTACGAGCAGTACTTC
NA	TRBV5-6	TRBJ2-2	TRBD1	CASSSTGPGELFF	TGTGCCAGCAGCTCGACAGGGCCCGGGGAGCTGTTTTTT
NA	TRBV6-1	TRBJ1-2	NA	CASSVSLNYGYTF	TGTGCCAGCAGTGTTTCTCTTAACTATGGCTACACCTTC
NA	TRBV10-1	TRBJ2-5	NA	CASSRQKQETQYF	TGCGCCAGCAGTCGACAGAAACAAGAGACCCAGTACTTC
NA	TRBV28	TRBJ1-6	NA	CASKSRFNSPLHF	TGTGCCAGCAAGTCAAGATTTAATTCACCCCTCCACTTT
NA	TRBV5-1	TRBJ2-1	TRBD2	CASSLRGLAVYNEQFF	TGCGCCAGCAGCTTGAGGGGTCTAGCGGTCTACAATGAGCAGTTCTTC
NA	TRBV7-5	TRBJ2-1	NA	CVRSFPMGRATSYNEQFF	TGTGTCAGAAGCTTCCCCATGGGGCGGGCGACCTCCTACAATGAGCAGTTCTTC
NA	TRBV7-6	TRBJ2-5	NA	CASSRTGRVGQETQYF	TGTGCCAGCAGCCGAACAGGCAGGGTGGGCCAAGAGACCCAGTACTTC
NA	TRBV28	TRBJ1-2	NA	CASSYGTAYGYTF	TGTGCCAGCAGTTATGGGACTGCCTATGGCTACACCTTC
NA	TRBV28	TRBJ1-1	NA	CASSSGRGENTEAFF	TGTGCCAGCAGTTCCGGTCGGGGGGAGAACACTGAAGCTTTCTTT
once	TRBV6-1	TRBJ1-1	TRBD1	CASFNRGHTEAFF	TGTGCCAGCTTTAACAGGGGGCATACTGAAGCTTTCTTT
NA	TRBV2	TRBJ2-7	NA	CASQAGMLGEQYF	TGTGCCAGCCAGGCCGGGATGTTAGGCGAGCAGTACTTC
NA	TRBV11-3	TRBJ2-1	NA	CASSLGGTYNEQFF	TGTGCCAGCAGCTTGGGCGGGACGTACAATGAGCAGTTCTTC
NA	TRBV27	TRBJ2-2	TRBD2	CASSPGPGLAGTGELFF	TGTGCCAGCAGCCCTGGCCCGGGACTAGCGGGAACCGGGGAGCTGTTTTTT
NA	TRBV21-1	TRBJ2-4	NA	CASSKGCASGGAKNIQYF	TGTGCCAGCAGCAAAGGTTGTGCTAGCGGAGGAGCCAAAAACATTCAGTACTTC
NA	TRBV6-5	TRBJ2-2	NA	CASSYSSRRDTGELFF	TGTGCCAGCAGTTACTCGTCTAGACGGGACACCGGGGAGCTGTTTTTT
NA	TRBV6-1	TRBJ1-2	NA	CASTLTRTIGGYTF	TGTGCCAGCACTCTCACAAGAACAATAGGTGGCTACACCTTC